A selection of T cell receptor beta chains follows, all from one sample in a study of glioma-infiltrating T cells. TCRdb re-analysed the multiplex PCR reads in MiXCR, keeping a single row per CDR3 protein. Of about 180,000 distinct CDR3 sequences in the sample, roughly two fifths were seen once. The sequenced sample was glioma tissue, nonneoplastic brain tissue, or PBMCs (not recorded which). The receptors here all came from a human donor with low-grade glioma or glioblastoma, undergoing nonglioma brain surgery, or in good health (not recorded which). The CDR3 runs from the conserved cysteine through the conserved F or W. Fields, in order: D gene, V gene, clone size, J gene, CDR3 protein, CDR3 DNA. The D gene is left open where the match is weak. Clone sizes are given selectively: once, few, many, or a class where the clone is expanded.

>TRBD2|TRBV3-1|few|TRBJ2-1
CASSHGTSDEQFF
TGTGCCAGCAGCCACGGGACTAGTGATGAGCAGTTCTTC
>TRBD1|TRBV11-2|few|TRBJ1-4
CASSTRGHEKLFF
TGTGCCAGCAGCACCAGGGGGCATGAAAAACTGTTTTTT
>-|TRBV29-1|-|TRBJ1-1
CSVVGVPNTEAFF
TGCAGCGTTGTGGGGGTGCCAAACACTGAAGCTTTCTTT
>TRBD2|TRBV5-6|-|TRBJ2-1
CASSLLVLARNNEQFF
TGTGCCAGCAGCTTGCTGGTACTAGCGCGCAACAATGAGCAGTTCTTC
>TRBD2|TRBV7-9|-|TRBJ2-3
CASSPGTSGRLSDTQYF
TGTGCCAGCAGCCCCGGGACTAGCGGGAGACTGTCAGATACGCAGTATTTT
>-|TRBV7-9|many|TRBJ2-1
CASSFTGNEQFF
TGTGCCAGCAGCTTCACCGGGAATGAGCAGTTCTTC
>-|TRBV2|many|TRBJ2-5
CASRYQETQYF
TGTGCCAGCCGGTATCAAGAGACCCAGTACTTC
>-|TRBV27|many|TRBJ1-4
CAGHRAPQNF
TGTGCCGGCCATCGTGCCCCGCAGAATTTT
>TRBD1|TRBV20-1|many|TRBJ2-1
CSVPGQGASYNEQFF
TGCAGTGTTCCCGGACAGGGGGCCTCCTACAATGAGCAGTTCTTC
>-|TRBV2|-|TRBJ2-3
CASSEGKGPTDTQYF
TGTGCCAGCAGTGAAGGGAAAGGGCCCACAGATACGCAGTATTTT
>TRBD2|TRBV7-9|few|TRBJ2-2
CASQPGLATAGELFF
TGTGCCTCTCAACCGGGACTAGCTACGGCCGGGGAGCTGTTTTTT
>TRBD2|TRBV9|-|TRBJ2-5
CASSSPRGGQETQYF
TGTGCCAGCAGCAGCCCCCGGGGGGGTCAAGAGACCCAGTACTTC
>-|TRBV7-9|few|TRBJ1-5
CASSKPDSSNQPQHF
TGTGCCAGCAGCAAACCTGACAGTAGCAATCAGCCCCAGCATTTT
>TRBD2|TRBV5-1|-|TRBJ2-1
CASSLEPGGPYNEQFF
TGCGCCAGCAGCTTGGAACCGGGAGGGCCGTACAATGAGCAGTTCTTC
>TRBD2|TRBV5-1|-|TRBJ2-7
CASSKGLAGVNNEQYF
TGCGCCAGCAGCAAGGGACTAGCGGGAGTGAACAACGAGCAGTACTTC
>TRBD2|TRBV15|once|TRBJ2-3
CATRPPSGTEQYF
TGTGCCACCAGGCCGCCAAGCGGGACGGAGCAGTATTTT
>TRBD2|TRBV7-9|many|TRBJ2-7
CASEGLAGSEQYF
TGTGCCAGCGAGGGACTAGCGGGCAGCGAGCAGTACTTC
>TRBD1|TRBV20-1|many|TRBJ1-1
CSATDRANTEAFF
TGCAGTGCAACGGACAGGGCCAACACTGAAGCTTTCTTT